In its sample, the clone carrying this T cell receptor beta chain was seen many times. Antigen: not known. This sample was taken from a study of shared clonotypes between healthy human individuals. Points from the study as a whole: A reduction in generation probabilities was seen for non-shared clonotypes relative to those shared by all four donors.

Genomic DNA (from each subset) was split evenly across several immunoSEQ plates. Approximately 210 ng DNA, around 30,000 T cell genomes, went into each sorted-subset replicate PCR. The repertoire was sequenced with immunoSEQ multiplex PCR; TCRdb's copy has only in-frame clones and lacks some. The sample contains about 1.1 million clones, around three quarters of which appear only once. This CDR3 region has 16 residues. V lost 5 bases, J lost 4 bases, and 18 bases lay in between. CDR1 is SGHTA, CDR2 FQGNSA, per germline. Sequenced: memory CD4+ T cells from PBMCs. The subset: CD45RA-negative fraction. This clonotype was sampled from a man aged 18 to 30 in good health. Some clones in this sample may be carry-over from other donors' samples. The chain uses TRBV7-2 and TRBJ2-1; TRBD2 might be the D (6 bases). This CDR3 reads CASSARRGSGYNEQFF. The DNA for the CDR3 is TGTGCCAGCAGCGCCCGTCGGGGGAGCGGATACAATGAGCAGTTCTTC.